A single TCR beta chain is shown here with its context. Antigen: not known. This probably arose from a read error, given a far larger clone one base away. Time point defined: newly diagnosed GD, antithyroid drugs for less than 3 months. The TCR library was made from RNA that had been extracted from PBMCs in TRIzol. Investigators report Graves' disease was diagnosed under American Thyroid Association guidelines. Trimming took off 8 bases at V and 9 bases at J, with 28 bases between the two ends. The CDR3 spans 16 residues. Per the germline V gene, CDR1 is SGHAT and CDR2 is FQNNGV. This sample stems from a study of regulatory T cells in long-lasting Graves disease. Regarding the study as a whole: Those with persistent Graves' had less TCR diversity than newly diagnosed patients. There were preferences for TRBV28, TRBJ1-2 and TRBJ2-5 in persistent disease. The small sample size may have reduced accuracy.

The TCR beta library used iRepertoire HTBI primers with Arm-PCR amplification of CDR3. TCRdb re-derived calls from the multiplex PCR reads in MiXCR, one entry per CDR3 protein. The profile shows fewer than 400,000 distinct CDR3 sequences, more than 15% of them singletons. The receptor's source is a female donor with Graves disease. The input for sequencing was peripheral blood mononuclear cells (PBMCs), taken at new diagnosis, from a patient treated with antithyroid drugs. The V and J genes are TRBV11-2 and TRBJ2-5; D may be TRBD2 (6 bases). This chain's CDR3 is CASGSPAGPRRAAQYF. DNA of the CDR3: TGTGCCAGCGGTTCGCCTGCGGGACCTCGTCGGGCGGCCCAGTACTTC.